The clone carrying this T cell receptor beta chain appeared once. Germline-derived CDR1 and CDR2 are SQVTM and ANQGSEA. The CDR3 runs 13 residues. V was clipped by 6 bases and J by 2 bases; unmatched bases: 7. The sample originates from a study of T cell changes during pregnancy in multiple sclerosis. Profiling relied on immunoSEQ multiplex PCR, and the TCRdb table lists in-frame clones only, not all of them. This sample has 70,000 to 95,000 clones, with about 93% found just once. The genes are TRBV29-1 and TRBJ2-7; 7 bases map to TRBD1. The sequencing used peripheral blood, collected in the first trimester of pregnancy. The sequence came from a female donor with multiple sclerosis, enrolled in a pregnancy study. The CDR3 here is CSVRGGPTYEQYF. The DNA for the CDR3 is TGCAGCGTGAGAGGGGGCCCCACCTACGAGCAGTACTTC.